This T cell receptor beta chain is drawn from a study of T cell changes during pregnancy in multiple sclerosis. V lost 8 bases, J lost 0 bases, and 11 bases lay in between. Germline CDR1 MGHDK, CDR2 SYGVNS. This CDR3 has 14 amino acids. Data came from immunoSEQ multiplex PCR; TCRdb stores just in-frame clones and leaves some out. Among under 50,000 clones listed, about nine tenths were seen once. The source was CD4+ T cells from peripheral blood mononuclear cells, collected after pregnancy. This sequence joins TRBV25-1 and TRBJ1-3; no reliable D call. The TCR sequence derives from a female donor with multiple sclerosis, enrolled in a pregnancy study. The CDR3 region has the DNA TGTGCCAGCCTAGGGAGGGACTCTGGAAACACCATATATTTT. It encodes CASLGRDSGNTIYF.